Following are 22 T cell receptor beta chains from one sample sequenced in a study of blood T cell repertoires in COVID-19. Only in-frame clones appear in the TCRdb table, and some are missing; sequencing was by immunoSEQ multiplex PCR. The sample carries about 120,000 clones, around 70% recorded once. Input material: peripheral blood. The receptors come from a man aged 60-69 years with acute or convalescent COVID-19.

V is TRBV6-5 and J is TRBJ1-2; a weak D match, TRBD1 (6 bases). V dropped 7 bases and J dropped 3 bases, with 18 bases sitting between them. Germline CDR1 reads MNHEY; CDR2 reads SVGAGI. The CDR3 contains 15 residues. The CDR3 is CASKVQQGIDYGYTF. The CDR3 DNA sequence: TGTGCCAGCAAGGTTCAACAGGGAATAGACTATGGCTACACCTTC.

The chain recombines TRBV27 with TRBJ1-2, with 8 bases fitting TRBD1. The germline V gene has CDR1 MNHEY and CDR2 SMNVEV (reference sequence). This CDR3 region has 16 residues. V dropped 2 bases and J dropped 4; count of bases not matched to a gene: 9. In DNA, the CDR3 is TGTGCCAGCAGTTTAACTCAGGACAGGGTGGGCTATGGCTACACCTTC. Its translation: CASSLTQDRVGYGYTF.

The V and J genes are TRBV30 and TRBJ1-2, with 11 bases matching TRBD1. Germline V lookup: CDR1 GTSNPN, CDR2 SVGIG (reference sequence). The V and J ends lost 3 bases and 2 bases, in that order; junction bases with no gene match: 5. The CDR3 is 15 residues long. The chain's CDR3 is CAWRDRGLGNYGYTF. CDR3 sequence (DNA): TGTGCCTGGAGGGACAGGGGGCTAGGGAACTATGGCTACACCTTC.

This clone was detected only once. This sequence joins TRBV12-5 and TRBJ1-2; 7 positions agree with TRBD1. Germline CDR1 and CDR2: LGHNT and FRNRAP. This CDR3 contains 14 residues. J lost 7 bases, V lost 5 bases, and 10 bases had no gene match. CDR3 amino acids: CASGRDRDSRGYTF. The CDR3 region has the DNA TGTGCTAGTGGTCGTGACAGGGATTCTCGTGGCTACACCTTC.

V usage is TRBV4-1 and J usage is TRBJ2-1; 7 nucleotides match TRBD2. The V gene's germline CDR1 is MGHRA and CDR2 YSYEKL. The CDR3 length is 16 residues. V lost 4 bases, J lost 0 bases, and 6 bases stayed unmatched. The CDR3 coding sequence is TGCGCCAGCAGCCGCCAACTAGCGCGCTCCTACAATGAGCAGTTCTTC. Encoded protein: CASSRQLARSYNEQFF.

The V gene is TRBV9, the J gene TRBJ2-7; 9 nucleotides line up with TRBD1. The CDR3 is 16 amino acids. CDR1 and CDR2 (germline): SGDLS, YYNGEE. The V gene end was trimmed by 3 bases and the J gene end by 0 bases; junction bases not matched to a gene: 7. DNA of the CDR3: TGTGCCAGCAGCGCCCTACCGGGACAGGGCTCCTACGAGCAGTACTTC. The encoded protein is CASSALPGQGSYEQYF. Drawing the rest from reference TRBV9 and TRBJ2-7, the complete variable domain is DSGVTQTPKHLITATGQRVTLRCSPRSGDLSVYWYQQSLDQGLQFLIQYYNGEERAKGNILERFSAQQFPDLHSELNLSSLELGDSALYFCASSALPGQGSYEQYFGPGTRLTVT.

The chain couples TRBV19 to TRBJ2-1; 7 nucleotides match TRBD1. The J segment lost 4 bases and the V segment lost 3 bases, leaving 6 bases of the junction unmatched. The CDR3 extends over 15 amino acids. The germline CDR1 and CDR2 sequences are LNHDA and SQIVND (reference sequence). This CDR3 is CASSIGTVTYNEQFF. As DNA, the CDR3 is TGTGCCAGTAGTATCGGGACAGTGACTTACAATGAGCAGTTCTTC.

V gene TRBV28 combines with J gene TRBJ2-1; a weak D match, TRBD2 (5 bases). With 6 bases removed from V and 14 bases from J, the gap between germline ends came to 11 bases. CDR3 length: 10 amino acids. From germline, CDR1 is MDHEN and CDR2 SYDVKM. CDR3 region: CASSFGVKFF. In nucleotides, the CDR3 is TGTGCCAGCAGCTTCGGGGTAAAGTTCTTC.

The V call is TRBV9, the J call TRBJ1-4; D perhaps matches TRBD1 (6 bases). Germline V lookup: CDR1 SGDLS, CDR2 YYNGEE. The CDR3 runs 13 residues. V was trimmed by 5 bases and J by 3 bases, leaving 8 bases between them. CDR3 nucleotides: TGTGCCAGCAGGTCAGGGGCTAATGAAAAACTGTTTTTT. It is translated as CASRSGANEKLFF.

The chain employs TRBV7-8 and TRBJ1-2, with 8 bases aligning to TRBD1. V shed 5 bases and J 8 bases; nucleotides not matched to a gene: 7. The germline V gene encodes CDR1 SGHVS and CDR2 FQNEAQ. The CDR3 is 13 residues long. CDR3 protein: CASSPDRAYGYTF. CDR3 sequence (DNA): TGTGCCAGCAGCCCGGACAGGGCCTACGGCTACACCTTC.

The rearrangement uses TRBV3-1 (or the pseudogene TRBV3-2) and TRBJ1-2, with 7 bases matching TRBD1. The V and J ends lost 2 bases and 6 bases, in that order; junction bases with no gene match: 6. The germline gives CDR1 LGHDT, CDR2 YNNKEL (reference sequence). The CDR3 length is 14 residues. The CDR3: CASSQLGGRDGYTF. In DNA, the CDR3 is TGTGCCAGCAGCCAATTAGGGGGCCGGGATGGCTACACCTTC.

This sequence joins TRBV6-5 and TRBJ1-2; D unclear. The CDR3 contains 12 residues. In germline, CDR1 is MNHEY, CDR2 SVGAGI. Trimming pared 8 bases from V and 5 bases from J, leaving 12 bases between. The CDR3 sequence: CASSEFLYGYTF. DNA for the CDR3: TGTGCCAGCTCTGAGTTCTTATATGGCTACACCTTC.

This sequence joins TRBV6-2 or TRBV6-3 and TRBJ2-2, with D unclear. CDR3 length: 15 amino acids. Trimming removed 5 bases from V and 0 bases from J, with 10 bases in between. Germline-derived CDR1 and CDR2 are MNHEY and SVGEGT. The CDR3 DNA reads TGTGCCAGCAGTAAAACACCCGCGAACACCGGGGAGCTGTTTTTT. Its translation is CASSKTPANTGELFF.

V usage is TRBV24-1 and J usage is TRBJ1-3, with unresolved D. The V and J ends lost 5 bases and 4 bases respectively, with 8 bases between them. The CDR3 runs 13 residues. The V gene's germline CDR1 is KGHDR and CDR2 SFDVKD. CDR3 DNA: TGTGCCACCAGTGGGGCGAACGGAAACACCATATATTTT. This translates into CATSGANGNTIYF.

V is TRBV19 and J is TRBJ1-5; no clear D gene. The germline V gene has CDR1 LNHDA and CDR2 SQIVND (reference sequence). V was pared by 5 bases and J by 6 bases, with 11 bases between. This CDR3 comprises 13 residues. CDR3 DNA sequence: TGTGCCAGTAGTGTCCAATTCGGTCAGCCCCAGCATTTT. Residues: CASSVQFGQPQHF.

In DNA, the CDR3 is TGTGCCACCCTAGGACAGGGGTTCAACGAGCAGTACTTC. Translated, it gives CATLGQGFNEQYF. This chain connects TRBV6-5 to TRBJ2-7; TRBD1 agrees at 9 bases. The ends lost 10 bases at V and 5 bases at J; junction bases unmatched: 9. CDR3 size: 13 residues. Germline assignment: CDR1 MNHEY and CDR2 SVGAGI.

The V call is TRBV6-5, the J call TRBJ2-7; 11 positions agree with TRBD2. CDR3 length equals 15 residues. Germline CDR1 is MNHEY and CDR2 is SVGAGI. Losses at the gene ends were 6 bases for V and 0 bases for J; bases not matched to a gene: 4. The CDR3 here is CASRGSGGASYEQYF. The CDR3 DNA follows: TGTGCCAGCAGGGGTAGCGGGGGGGCCTCCTACGAGCAGTACTTC.

In its sample, this clone was seen a few times. The chain couples TRBV6-5 to TRBJ1-2; D possibly corresponds to TRBD1 (5 bases). The germline gives CDR1 MNHEY, CDR2 SVGAGI. V lost 0 bases and J lost 1, with 12 bases in between. The CDR3 is 16 residues long. The DNA of the CDR3 is TGTGCCAGCAGTTACTCGCGGGAGGGGAGTAACTATGGCTACACCTTC. Its translation is CASSYSREGSNYGYTF.

J is TRBJ2-4 and V is TRBV30; D is unresolved. The ends were cut back, 1 base at V and 1 base at J, with 11 bases in the middle. The CDR3 totals 15 residues. Germline CDR1 GTSNPN, CDR2 SVGIG (reference sequence). In DNA, the CDR3 is TGTGCCTGGAGTGCGATTGGGCCGGCCAAAAACATTCAGTACTTC. This encodes CAWSAIGPAKNIQYF.

This rearrangement joins TRBV5-1 to TRBJ1-2, with a tentative D call TRBD1 (5 bases). Germline-derived CDR1 and CDR2 are SGHRS and YFSETQ. V lost 4 bases and J 7 bases, leaving 14 bases between the germline ends. This CDR3 has 13 residues. CDR3 amino acids: CASSDGGSLGYTF. The CDR3 bases are TGCGCCAGCAGCGACGGGGGGAGTCTTGGCTACACCTTC.

This clone was seen at least ten times. The chain has TRBV19 and TRBJ1-1; D is ambiguous. Trimming cost V 3 bases and J 2 bases, with 7 bases left between them. Germline V gives CDR1 LNHDA, CDR2 SQIVND (reference sequence). CDR3 length: 13 residues. The CDR3 sequence is CASSISKNTEAFF. The CDR3 bases are TGTGCCAGTAGTATTTCTAAAAACACTGAAGCTTTCTTT.

This clone was seen only once. V and J are TRBV6-1 and TRBJ1-5, with 7 bases fitting TRBD1. Germline V gene data show CDR1 as MNHNS and CDR2 as SASEGT. This CDR3 is built from 14 residues. The ends lost 2 bases at V and 2 bases at J; junction bases unmatched: 0. CDR3 sequence: CASSEQGGNQPQHF. The CDR3 DNA is TGTGCCAGCAGTGAACAGGGGGGCAATCAGCCCCAGCATTTT.